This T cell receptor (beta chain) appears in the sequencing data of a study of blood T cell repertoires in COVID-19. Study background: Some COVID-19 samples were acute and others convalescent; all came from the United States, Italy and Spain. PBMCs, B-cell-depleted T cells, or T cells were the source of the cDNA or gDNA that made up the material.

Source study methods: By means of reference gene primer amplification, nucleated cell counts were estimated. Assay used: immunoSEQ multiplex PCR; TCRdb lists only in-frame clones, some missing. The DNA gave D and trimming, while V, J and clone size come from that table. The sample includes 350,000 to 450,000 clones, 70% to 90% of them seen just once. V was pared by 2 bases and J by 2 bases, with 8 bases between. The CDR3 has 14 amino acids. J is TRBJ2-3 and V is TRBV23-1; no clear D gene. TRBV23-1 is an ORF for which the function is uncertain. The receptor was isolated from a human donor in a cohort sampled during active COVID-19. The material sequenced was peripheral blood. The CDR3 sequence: CASSQKEITDTQYF. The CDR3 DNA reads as TGCGCCAGCAGTCAAAAGGAGATCACAGATACGCAGTATTTT.